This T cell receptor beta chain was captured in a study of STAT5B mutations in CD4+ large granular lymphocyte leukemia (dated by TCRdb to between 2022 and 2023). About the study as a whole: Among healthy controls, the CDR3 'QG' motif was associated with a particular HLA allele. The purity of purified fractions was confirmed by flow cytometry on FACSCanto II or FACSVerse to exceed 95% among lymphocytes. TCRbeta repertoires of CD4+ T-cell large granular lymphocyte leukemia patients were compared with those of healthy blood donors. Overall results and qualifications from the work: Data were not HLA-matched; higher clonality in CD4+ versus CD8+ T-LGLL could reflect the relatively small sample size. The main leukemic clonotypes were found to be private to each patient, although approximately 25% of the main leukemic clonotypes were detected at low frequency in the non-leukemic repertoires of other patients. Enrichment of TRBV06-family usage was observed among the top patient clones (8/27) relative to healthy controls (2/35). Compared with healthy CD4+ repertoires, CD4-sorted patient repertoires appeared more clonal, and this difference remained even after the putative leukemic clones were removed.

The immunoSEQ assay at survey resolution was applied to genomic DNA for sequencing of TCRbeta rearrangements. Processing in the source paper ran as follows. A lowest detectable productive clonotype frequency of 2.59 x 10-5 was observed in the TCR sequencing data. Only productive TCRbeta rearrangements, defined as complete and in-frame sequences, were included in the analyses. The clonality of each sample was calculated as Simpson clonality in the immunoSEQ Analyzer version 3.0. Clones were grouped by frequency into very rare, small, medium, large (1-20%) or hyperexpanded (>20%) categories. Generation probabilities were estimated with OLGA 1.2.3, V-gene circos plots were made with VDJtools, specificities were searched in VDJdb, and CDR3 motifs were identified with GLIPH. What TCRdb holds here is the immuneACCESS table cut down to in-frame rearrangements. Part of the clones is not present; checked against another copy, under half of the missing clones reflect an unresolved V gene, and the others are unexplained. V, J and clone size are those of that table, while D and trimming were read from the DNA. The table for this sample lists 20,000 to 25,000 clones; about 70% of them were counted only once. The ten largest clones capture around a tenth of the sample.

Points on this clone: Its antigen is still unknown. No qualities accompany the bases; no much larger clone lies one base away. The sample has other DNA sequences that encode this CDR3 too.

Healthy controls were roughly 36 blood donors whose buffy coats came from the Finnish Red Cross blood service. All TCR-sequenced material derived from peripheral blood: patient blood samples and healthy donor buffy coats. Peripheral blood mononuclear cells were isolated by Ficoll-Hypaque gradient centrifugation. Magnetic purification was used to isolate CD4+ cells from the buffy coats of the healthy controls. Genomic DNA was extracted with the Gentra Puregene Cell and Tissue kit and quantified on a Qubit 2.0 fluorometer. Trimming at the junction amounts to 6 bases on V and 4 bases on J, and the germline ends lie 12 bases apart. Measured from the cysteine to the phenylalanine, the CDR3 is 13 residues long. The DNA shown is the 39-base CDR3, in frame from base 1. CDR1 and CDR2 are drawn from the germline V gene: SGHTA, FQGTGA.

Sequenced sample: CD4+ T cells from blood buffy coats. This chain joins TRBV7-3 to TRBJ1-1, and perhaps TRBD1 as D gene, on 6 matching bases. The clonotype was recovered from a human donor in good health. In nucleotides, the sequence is TGTGCCAGCAGTTTAGGAGGGGGCACTGAAGCTTTCTTT. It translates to CASSLGGGTEAFF. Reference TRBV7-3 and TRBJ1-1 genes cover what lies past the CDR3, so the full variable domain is GAGVSQTPSNKVTEKGKYVELRCDPISGHTALYWYRQSLGQGPEFLIYFQGTGAADDSGLPNDRFFAVRPEGSVSTLKIQRTERGDSAVYLCASSLGGGTEAFFGQGTRLTVV.